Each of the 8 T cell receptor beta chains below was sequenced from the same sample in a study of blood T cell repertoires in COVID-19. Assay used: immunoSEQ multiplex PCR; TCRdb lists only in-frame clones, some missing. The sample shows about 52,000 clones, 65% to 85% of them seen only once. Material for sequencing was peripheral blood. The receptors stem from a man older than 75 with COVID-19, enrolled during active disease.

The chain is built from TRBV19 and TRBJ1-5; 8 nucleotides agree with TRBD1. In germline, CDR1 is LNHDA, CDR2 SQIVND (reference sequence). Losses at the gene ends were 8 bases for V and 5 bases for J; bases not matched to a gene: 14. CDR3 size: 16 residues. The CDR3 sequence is CASLFSFRTGYQPQHF. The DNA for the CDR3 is TGTGCCAGTTTGTTTTCATTCCGGACAGGGTATCAGCCCCAGCATTTT.

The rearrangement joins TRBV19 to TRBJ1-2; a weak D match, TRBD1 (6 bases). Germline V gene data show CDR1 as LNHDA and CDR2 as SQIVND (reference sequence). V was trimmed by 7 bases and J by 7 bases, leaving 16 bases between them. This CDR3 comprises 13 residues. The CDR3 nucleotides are TGTGCCAGTACCCCAGACAGGTTTGGTGGCTACACCTTC. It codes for CASTPDRFGGYTF.

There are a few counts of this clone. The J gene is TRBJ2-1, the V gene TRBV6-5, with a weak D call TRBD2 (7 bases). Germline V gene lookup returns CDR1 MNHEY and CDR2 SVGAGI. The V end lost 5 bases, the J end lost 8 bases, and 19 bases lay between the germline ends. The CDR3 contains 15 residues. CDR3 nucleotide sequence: TGTGCCAGCAGTCCTCGGGGGGCCGGTTGGGATGAGCAGTTCTTC. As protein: CASSPRGAGWDEQFF.

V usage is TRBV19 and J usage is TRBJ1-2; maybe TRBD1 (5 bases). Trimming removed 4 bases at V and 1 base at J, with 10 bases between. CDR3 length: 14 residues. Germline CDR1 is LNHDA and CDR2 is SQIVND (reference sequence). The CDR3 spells CASSNAQGNYGYTF. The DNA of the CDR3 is TGTGCCAGTAGTAATGCCCAGGGTAACTATGGCTACACCTTC.

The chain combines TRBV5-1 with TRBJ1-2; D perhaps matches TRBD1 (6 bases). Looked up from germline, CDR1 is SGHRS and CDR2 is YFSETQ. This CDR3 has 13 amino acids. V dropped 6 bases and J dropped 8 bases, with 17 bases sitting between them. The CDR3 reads CASTPAGAGGYTF. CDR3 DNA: TGCGCCAGCACCCCCGCGGGGGCTGGGGGCTACACCTTC.

Written as DNA, the CDR3 is TGTGCCAGCAGTTACGACAGGGCCAACACTGAAGCTTTCTTT. Translated, it gives CASSYDRANTEAFF. This rearrangement joins TRBV6-5 to TRBJ1-1; 7 nucleotides match TRBD1. The CDR3 is made up of 14 amino acids. Germline CDR1 MNHEY, CDR2 SVGAGI. Germline trimming cut 2 bases from V and 2 bases from J; bases unmatched to any gene: 2.

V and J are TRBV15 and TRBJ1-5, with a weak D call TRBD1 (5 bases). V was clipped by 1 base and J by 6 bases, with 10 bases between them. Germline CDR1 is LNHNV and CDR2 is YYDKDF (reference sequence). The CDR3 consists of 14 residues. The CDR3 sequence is CATSRVGARQPQHF. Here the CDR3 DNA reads TGTGCCACCAGCAGAGTTGGGGCGCGTCAGCCCCAGCATTTT.

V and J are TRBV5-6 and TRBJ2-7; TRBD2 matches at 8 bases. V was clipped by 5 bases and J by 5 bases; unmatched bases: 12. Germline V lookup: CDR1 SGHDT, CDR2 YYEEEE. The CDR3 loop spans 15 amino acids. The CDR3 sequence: CASRQDGTRGDEQYV. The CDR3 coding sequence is TGTGCCAGCAGACAGGACGGGACTAGGGGGGACGAGCAGTACGTC.